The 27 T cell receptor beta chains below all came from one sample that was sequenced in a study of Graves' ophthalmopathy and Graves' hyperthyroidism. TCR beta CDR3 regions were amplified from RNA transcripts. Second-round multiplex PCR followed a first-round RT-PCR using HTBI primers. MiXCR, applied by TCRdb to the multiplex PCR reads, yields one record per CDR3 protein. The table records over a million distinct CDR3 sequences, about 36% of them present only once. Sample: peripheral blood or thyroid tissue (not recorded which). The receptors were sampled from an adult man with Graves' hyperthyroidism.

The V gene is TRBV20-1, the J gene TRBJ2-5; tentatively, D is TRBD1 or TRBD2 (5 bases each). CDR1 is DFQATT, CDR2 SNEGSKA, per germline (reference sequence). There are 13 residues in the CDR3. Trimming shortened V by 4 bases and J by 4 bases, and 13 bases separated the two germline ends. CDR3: CSANRDRIETQYF. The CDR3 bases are TGCAGTGCTAACCGGGACCGAATAGAGACCCAGTACTTC.

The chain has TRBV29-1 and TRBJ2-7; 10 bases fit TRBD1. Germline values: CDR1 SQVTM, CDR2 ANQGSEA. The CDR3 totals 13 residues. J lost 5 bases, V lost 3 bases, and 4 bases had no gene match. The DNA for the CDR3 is TGCAGCGTTGATGACAGGGGGCGCGACGAGCAGTACTTC. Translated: CSVDDRGRDEQYF.

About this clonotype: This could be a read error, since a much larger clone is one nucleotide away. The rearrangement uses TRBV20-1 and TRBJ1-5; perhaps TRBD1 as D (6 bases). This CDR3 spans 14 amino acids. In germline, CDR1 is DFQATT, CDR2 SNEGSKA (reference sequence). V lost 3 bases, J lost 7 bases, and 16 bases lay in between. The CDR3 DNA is TGCAGTGCTAGTACCGGGACAAGGGGCCAGCCCCAGCATTTT. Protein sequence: CSASTGTRGQPQHF.

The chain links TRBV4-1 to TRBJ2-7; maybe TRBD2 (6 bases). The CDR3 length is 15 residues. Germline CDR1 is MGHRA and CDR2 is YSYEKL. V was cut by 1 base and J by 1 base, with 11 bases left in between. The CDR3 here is CASSQVGTPSYEQYF. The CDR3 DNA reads TGCGCCAGCAGCCAAGTCGGGACTCCTTCCTACGAGCAGTACTTC.

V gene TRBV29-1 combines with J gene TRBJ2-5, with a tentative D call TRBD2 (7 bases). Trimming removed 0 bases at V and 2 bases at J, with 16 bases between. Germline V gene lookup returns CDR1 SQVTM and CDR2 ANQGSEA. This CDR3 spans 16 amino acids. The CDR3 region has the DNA TGCAGCGTTGAAGATATGGGGGGGGGGGCGCAAGAGACCCAGTACTTC. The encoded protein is CSVEDMGGGAQETQYF.

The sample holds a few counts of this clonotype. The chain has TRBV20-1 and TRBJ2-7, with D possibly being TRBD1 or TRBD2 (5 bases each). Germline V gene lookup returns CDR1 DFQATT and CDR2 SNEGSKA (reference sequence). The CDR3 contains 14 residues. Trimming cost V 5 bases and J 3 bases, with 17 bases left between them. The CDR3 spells CSAGAAGVFYEQYF. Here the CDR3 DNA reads TGCAGTGCTGGGGCCGCCGGGGTCTTCTACGAGCAGTACTTC.

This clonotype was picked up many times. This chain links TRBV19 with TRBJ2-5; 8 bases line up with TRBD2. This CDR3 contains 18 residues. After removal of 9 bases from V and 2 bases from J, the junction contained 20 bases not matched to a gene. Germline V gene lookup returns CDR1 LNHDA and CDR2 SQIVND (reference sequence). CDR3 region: CASQPRAGDGREQETQYF. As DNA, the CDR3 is TGTGCCAGCCAACCGAGAGCGGGAGACGGTAGAGAACAAGAGACCCAGTACTTC.

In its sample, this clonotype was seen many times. The CDR3 DNA sequence: TGCGTGGGCCTGAGGGAGACCCAGTACTTC. Translation: CVGLRETQYF. The V gene is TRBV20-1, the J gene TRBJ2-5; D is unclear. There are 10 residues in the CDR3. CDR1 DFQATT and CDR2 SNEGSKA come from the germline V gene (reference sequence).

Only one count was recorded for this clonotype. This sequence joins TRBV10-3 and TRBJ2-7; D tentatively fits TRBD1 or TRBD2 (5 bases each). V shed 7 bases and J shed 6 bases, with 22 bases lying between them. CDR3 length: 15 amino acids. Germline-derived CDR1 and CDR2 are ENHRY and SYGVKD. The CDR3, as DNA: TGTGCCATCAAATCCACTAGGGGAACGAGTTCCGAGCAGTACTTC. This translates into CAIKSTRGTSSEQYF.

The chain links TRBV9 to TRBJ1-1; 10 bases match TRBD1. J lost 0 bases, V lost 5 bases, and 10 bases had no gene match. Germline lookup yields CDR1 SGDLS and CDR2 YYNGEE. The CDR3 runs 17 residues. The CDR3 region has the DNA TGTGCCAGCAGTCCGGACAGGGGGGATGCCATGAACACTGAAGCTTTCTTT. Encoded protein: CASSPDRGDAMNTEAFF.

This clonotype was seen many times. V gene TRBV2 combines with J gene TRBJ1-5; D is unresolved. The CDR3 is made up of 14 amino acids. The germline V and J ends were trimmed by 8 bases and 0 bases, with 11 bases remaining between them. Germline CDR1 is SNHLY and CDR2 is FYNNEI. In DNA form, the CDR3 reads TGTGCCAGCGATTTGGAATATAGCAATCAGCCCCAGCATTTT. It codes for CASDLEYSNQPQHF. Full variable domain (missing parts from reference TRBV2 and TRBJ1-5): EPEVTQTPSHQVTQMGQEVILRCVPISNHLYFYWYRQILGQKVEFLVSFYNNEISEKSEIFDDQFSVERPDGSNFTLKIRSTKLEDSAMYFCASDLEYSNQPQHFGDGTRLSIL.

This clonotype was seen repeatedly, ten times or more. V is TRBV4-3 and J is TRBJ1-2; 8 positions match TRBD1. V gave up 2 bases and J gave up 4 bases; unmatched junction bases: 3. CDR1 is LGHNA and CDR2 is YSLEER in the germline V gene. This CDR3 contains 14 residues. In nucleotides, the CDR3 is TGCGCCAGCAGCCAACCTGACAGGGGCTATGGCTACACCTTC. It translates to CASSQPDRGYGYTF.

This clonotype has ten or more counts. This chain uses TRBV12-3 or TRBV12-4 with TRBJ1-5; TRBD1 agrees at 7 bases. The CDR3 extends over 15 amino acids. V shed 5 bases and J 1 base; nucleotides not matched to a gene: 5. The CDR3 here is CASSPQGGSNQPQHF. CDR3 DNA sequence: TGTGCCAGCAGTCCCCAGGGGGGAAGCAATCAGCCCCAGCATTTT.

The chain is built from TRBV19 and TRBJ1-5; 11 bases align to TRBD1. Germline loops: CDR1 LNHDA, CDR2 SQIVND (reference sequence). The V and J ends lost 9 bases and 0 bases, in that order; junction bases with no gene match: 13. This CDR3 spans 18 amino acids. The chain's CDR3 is CASSHWTGGDYSNQPQHF. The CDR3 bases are TGTGCCAGCAGTCATTGGACAGGGGGCGATTATAGCAATCAGCCCCAGCATTTT.

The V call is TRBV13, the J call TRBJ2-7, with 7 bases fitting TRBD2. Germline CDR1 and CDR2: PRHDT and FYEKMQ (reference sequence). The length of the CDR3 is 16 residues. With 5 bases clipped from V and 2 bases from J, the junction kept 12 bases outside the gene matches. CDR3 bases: TGTGCCAGCAGCCGCAGGCACGATAGCGGGCCCTACGAGCAGTACTTC. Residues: CASSRRHDSGPYEQYF.

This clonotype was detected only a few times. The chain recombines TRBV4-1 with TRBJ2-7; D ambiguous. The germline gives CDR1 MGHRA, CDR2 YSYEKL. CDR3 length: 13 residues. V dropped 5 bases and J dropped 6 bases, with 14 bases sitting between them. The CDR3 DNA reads TGCGCCAGCAGCGGAGAAATTGCGAGCGAGCAGTACTTC. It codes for CASSGEIASEQYF.

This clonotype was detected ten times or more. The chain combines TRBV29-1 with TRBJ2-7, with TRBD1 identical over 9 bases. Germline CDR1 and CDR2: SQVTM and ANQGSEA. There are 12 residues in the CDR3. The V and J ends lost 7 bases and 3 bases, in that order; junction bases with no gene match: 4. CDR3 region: CSAEDRGYEQYF. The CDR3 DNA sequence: TGCAGCGCCGAGGACAGGGGCTACGAGCAGTACTTC.

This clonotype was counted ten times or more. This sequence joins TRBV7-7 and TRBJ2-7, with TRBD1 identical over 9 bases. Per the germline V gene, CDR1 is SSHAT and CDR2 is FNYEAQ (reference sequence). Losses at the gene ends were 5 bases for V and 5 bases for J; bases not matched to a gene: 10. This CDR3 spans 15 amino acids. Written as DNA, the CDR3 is TGTGCCAGCAGCCCAAGGGGACAGGGTTCCCACGAGCAGTACTTC. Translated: CASSPRGQGSHEQYF.

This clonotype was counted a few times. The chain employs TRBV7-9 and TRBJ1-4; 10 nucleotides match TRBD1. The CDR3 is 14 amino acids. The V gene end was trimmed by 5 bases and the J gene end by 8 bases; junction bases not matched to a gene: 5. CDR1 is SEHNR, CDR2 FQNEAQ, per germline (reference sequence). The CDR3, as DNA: TGTGCCAGCAGCCGGGACAGGGGTCGGGAAAAACTGTTTTTT. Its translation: CASSRDRGREKLFF. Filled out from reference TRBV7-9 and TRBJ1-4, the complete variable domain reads DTGVSQNPRHKITKRGQNVTFRCDPISEHNRLYWYRQTLGQGPEFLTYFQNEAQLEKSRLLSDRFSAERPKGSFSTLEIQRTEQGDSAMYLCASSRDRGREKLFFGSGTQLSVL.

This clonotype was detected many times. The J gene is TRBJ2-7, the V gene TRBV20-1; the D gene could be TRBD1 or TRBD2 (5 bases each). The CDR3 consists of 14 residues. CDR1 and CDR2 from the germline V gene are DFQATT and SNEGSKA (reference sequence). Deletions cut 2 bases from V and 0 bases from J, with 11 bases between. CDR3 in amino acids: CSARFTGRSYEQYF. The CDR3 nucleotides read TGCAGTGCTAGATTCACGGGACGCTCCTACGAGCAGTACTTC.

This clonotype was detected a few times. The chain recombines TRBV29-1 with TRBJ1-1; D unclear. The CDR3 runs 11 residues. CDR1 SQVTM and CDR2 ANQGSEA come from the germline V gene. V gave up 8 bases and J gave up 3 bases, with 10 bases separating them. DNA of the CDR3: TGCAGCTTGGTCGGGTACACTGAAGCTTTCTTT. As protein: CSLVGYTEAFF.

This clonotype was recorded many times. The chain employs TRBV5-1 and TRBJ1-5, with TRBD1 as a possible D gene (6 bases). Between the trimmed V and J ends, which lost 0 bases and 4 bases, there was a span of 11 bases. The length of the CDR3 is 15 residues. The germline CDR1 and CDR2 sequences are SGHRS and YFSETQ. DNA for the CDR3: TGCGCCAGCAGCTTGGACGGACAGCTGAATCAGCCCCAGCATTTT. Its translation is CASSLDGQLNQPQHF.

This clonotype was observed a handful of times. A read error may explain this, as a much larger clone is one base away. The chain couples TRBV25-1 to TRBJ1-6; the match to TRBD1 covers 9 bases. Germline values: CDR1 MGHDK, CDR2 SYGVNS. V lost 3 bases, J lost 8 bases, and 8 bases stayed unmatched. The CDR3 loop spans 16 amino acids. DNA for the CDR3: TGTGCCAGCAGTGATGGGCGGGACAGGGTTGATTCACCCCTCCACTTT. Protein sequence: CASSDGRDRVDSPLHF.

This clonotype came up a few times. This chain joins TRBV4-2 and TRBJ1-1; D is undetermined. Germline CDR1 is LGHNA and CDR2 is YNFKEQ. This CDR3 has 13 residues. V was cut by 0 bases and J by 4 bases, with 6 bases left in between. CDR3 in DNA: TGTGCCAGCAGCCAAGAAATGGCCACTGAAGCTTTCTTT. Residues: CASSQEMATEAFF.

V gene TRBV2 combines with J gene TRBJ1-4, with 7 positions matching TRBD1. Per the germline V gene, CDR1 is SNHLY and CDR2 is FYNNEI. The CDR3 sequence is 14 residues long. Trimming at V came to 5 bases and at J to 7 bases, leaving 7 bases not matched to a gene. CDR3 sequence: CASSFGTVPEKLFF. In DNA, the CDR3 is TGTGCCAGCAGTTTCGGGACAGTCCCTGAAAAACTGTTTTTT.

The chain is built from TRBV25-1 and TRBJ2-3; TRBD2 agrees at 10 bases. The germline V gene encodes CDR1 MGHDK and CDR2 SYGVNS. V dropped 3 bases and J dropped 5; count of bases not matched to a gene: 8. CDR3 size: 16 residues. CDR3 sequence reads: CASSDPSGGAEDTQYF. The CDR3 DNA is TGTGCCAGCAGTGACCCAAGCGGGGGGGCGGAAGATACGCAGTATTTT.

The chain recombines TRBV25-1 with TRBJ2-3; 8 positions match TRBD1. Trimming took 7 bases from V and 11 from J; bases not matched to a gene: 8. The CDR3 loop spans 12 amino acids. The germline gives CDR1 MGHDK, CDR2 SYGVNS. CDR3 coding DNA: TGTGCCAGCAACGGGGGACAGGTCCTGCAGTATTTT. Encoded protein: CASNGGQVLQYF. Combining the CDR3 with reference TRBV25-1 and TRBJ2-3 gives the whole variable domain EADIYQTPRYLVIGTGKKITLECSQTMGHDKMYWYQQDPGMELHLIHYSYGVNSTEKGDLSSESTVSRIRTEHFPLTLESARPSHTSQYLCASNGGQVLQYFGPGTRLTVL.